What follows are 9 T cell receptor beta chains derived from one specimen sequenced in a study of cytomegalovirus exposure and HLA in healthy donors. The PCR contained 60 Vbeta and 13 Jbeta primers. Using immunoSEQ multiplex PCR, the repertoire was profiled, and TCRdb retains in-frame clones only, with some absent. The profile covers approximately 150,000 clones, with roughly 84% appearing a single time and around 0.98% taken by the ten largest. The sample consisted of PBMCs. These receptors were collected from a man younger than 45 in good health and CMV-seronegative.

This rearrangement joins TRBV30 to TRBJ2-1; TRBD2 matches at 9 bases. The V gene's germline CDR1 is GTSNPN and CDR2 SVGIG (reference sequence). With 4 bases clipped from V and 8 bases from J, the junction kept 9 bases outside the gene matches. This CDR3 has 14 amino acids. The CDR3 spells CAWTPSGTLYEQFF. In nucleotides, the CDR3 is TGTGCCTGGACCCCTAGCGGGACACTCTATGAGCAGTTCTTC. Complete variable domain (other parts from reference TRBV30 and TRBJ2-1): SQTIHQWPATLVQPVGSPLSLECTVEGTSNPNLYWYRQAAGRGLQLLFYSVGIGQISSEVPQNLSASRPQDRQFILSSKKLLLSDSGFYLCAWTPSGTLYEQFFGPGTRLTVL.

This clone was picked up one time. J is TRBJ1-2 and V is TRBV6-1; 9 bases map to TRBD1. The CDR3 runs to 14 residues. CDR1 MNHNS and CDR2 SASEGT come from the germline V gene. Germline trimming cut 6 bases from V and 9 bases from J; bases unmatched to any gene: 11. The CDR3 sequence: CASSVQGAGMSYTF. The CDR3 DNA reads TGTGCCAGCAGCGTACAGGGGGCCGGTATGAGCTACACCTTC.

This rearrangement joins TRBV5-4 to TRBJ2-5; D is ambiguous. The CDR3 runs 14 residues. Trimming took off 2 bases at V and 2 bases at J, with 10 bases between the two ends. From germline, CDR1 is SGHNT and CDR2 YYREEE (reference sequence). The CDR3 reads CASSFASGQETQYF. CDR3 DNA sequence: TGTGCCAGCAGCTTTGCGTCAGGACAAGAGACCCAGTACTTC.

The chain is built from TRBV30 and TRBJ2-7; tentatively, D is TRBD2 (5 bases). V shed 2 bases and J shed 5 bases, with 16 bases lying between them. This CDR3 is 14 amino acids long. CDR1 and CDR2 (germline): GTSNPN, SVGIG (reference sequence). Written as DNA, the CDR3 is TGTGCCTGGAGTCCTTCCCGGGGTCATCACGAGCAGTACTTC. Amino acids: CAWSPSRGHHEQYF.

The chain combines TRBV7-3 with TRBJ1-1; D perhaps matches TRBD1 (6 bases). CDR1 is SGHTA and CDR2 is FQGTGA in the germline V gene. The CDR3 is 15 amino acids. V was shortened by 0 bases and J by 1 base, with 9 bases between the two germline ends. The CDR3 nucleotides are TGTGCCAGCAGCTTAACAACAGGGAAGAACACTGAAGCTTTCTTT. It is translated as CASSLTTGKNTEAFF.

The chain uses TRBV9 and TRBJ1-2; 8 positions match TRBD1. The germline gives CDR1 SGDLS, CDR2 YYNGEE. The junction had 12 bases not matched to a gene; V was cut back by 4 bases and J by 10 bases. This CDR3 contains 14 residues. The CDR3 loop reads CASSLRQGRPPYTF. In DNA, the CDR3 is TGTGCCAGCAGCCTTCGACAGGGGCGCCCTCCCTACACCTTC.

The V gene is TRBV27, the J gene TRBJ2-2; TRBD2 agrees at 10 bases. Losses at the gene ends were 1 base for V and 2 bases for J; bases not matched to a gene: 7. Germline CDR1 MNHEY, CDR2 SMNVEV (reference sequence). The CDR3 is made up of 18 amino acids. The chain's CDR3 is CASSLFGLAGANTGELFF. The CDR3 DNA reads as TGTGCCAGCAGTTTATTTGGGCTAGCGGGGGCTAACACCGGGGAGCTGTTTTTT.

The CDR3 sequence is CASSLARADTQYF. The CDR3 region has the DNA TGCGCCAGCAGCTTGGCGAGGGCAGATACGCAGTATTTT. V gene TRBV5-1 combines with J gene TRBJ2-3, with a weak D call TRBD2 (5 bases). The CDR3 sequence is 13 residues long. Germline assignment: CDR1 SGHRS and CDR2 YFSETQ. V was clipped by 0 bases and J by 4 bases, with 6 bases between them.

The chain combines TRBV11-3 with TRBJ2-5, with TRBD2 identical over 8 bases. Germline assignment: CDR1 SGHNT and CDR2 YENEEA. The ends lost 2 bases at V and 2 bases at J; junction bases unmatched: 10. The CDR3 spans 17 residues. The CDR3 DNA sequence: TGTGCCAGCAGCTTATTGTCTCCTAGCGGGCAACAAGAGACCCAGTACTTC. This gives the protein CASSLLSPSGQQETQYF.